The text below deals with one T cell receptor (beta chain). Its antigen is undetermined. The source of the sample is a study of shared clonotypes between healthy human individuals. Study context: The donor pool was made up of a couple of women and a few men aged 18 to 49. Per donor, CD8 memory used one plate, CD8 naive used two, CD4 memory used three and CD4 naive used three. Overall study findings and caveats: The authors expected sequencing depth to affect clonotype sharing among donors. Relative to memory subsets, naive subsets generally showed larger estimated richness.

Trimming left V 6 bases short and J 11 bases short, with 19 bases between. Germline CDR1 is SNHLY and CDR2 is FYNNEI. The CDR3 extends over 13 amino acids. Assay: immunoSEQ multiplex PCR; the TCRdb copy retains only in-frame clones and omits some. Of roughly 2.2 million clones in the sample, about 90% were seen once. The chain employs TRBV2 and TRBJ1-1, with a weak D call TRBD1 (5 bases). Material for sequencing was naive CD4+ T cells from PBMCs. Sample subset: CD45RA+ positively selected. The TCR was taken from a man younger than 30 in good health. Some clones in this sample may be carry-over from other donors' samples. Here the CDR3 reads CASRQAPKIVAFF. The CDR3 bases are TGTGCCAGCAGACAGGCCCCAAAGATCGTGGCTTTCTTT.